Listed here is a single T cell receptor (beta chain). Antigen: not known. This specimen comes from a study of OX40 agonist ivuxolimab in advanced cancers. Turning to the study itself: Six ivuxolimab dose levels, 0.01 to 10 mg/kg, were given intravenously every 2 weeks. Head and neck, renal cell, melanoma or hepatocellular carcinoma were the cancers that dose-escalation patients had. Study-wide findings and caveats: Expanded clones belonging to CD8+ T cells outnumbered, on average, those of CD4+. Clonal expansion was seen in CD4+ and CD8+ blood T cells by week 6 at 0.1 to 3.0 mg/kg.

Assay: immunoSEQ multiplex PCR; the TCRdb copy retains only in-frame clones and omits some. The top ten clones hold around 0.78% of a sample with some 85,000 clones, over 75% of them seen once. The length of the CDR3 is 14 residues. After removal of 6 bases from V and 1 base from J, the junction contained 1 base not matched to a gene. CDR1 and CDR2 (germline): SQVTM, ANQGSEA. V is TRBV29-1 and J is TRBJ2-2, with 11 bases aligning to TRBD2. The TCR sequence derives from an adult with an advanced solid tumor such as melanoma, head and neck, liver or kidney cancer. Here the sequenced sample was CD4+ or CD8+ T cells sorted from blood, taken in a trial of the OX40 agonist ivuxolimab. DNA of the CDR3: TGCAGCGTCGGGACTAGCGGGAACACCGGGGAGCTGTTTTTT. This translates into CSVGTSGNTGELFF.